This paragraph reports one TCR beta chain. Under the authors' procedure: Amplifying reference gene primers gave estimates of nucleated cell counts. Sequencing used immunoSEQ multiplex PCR; TCRdb keeps in-frame clones, though not all of them. The DNA gave D and trimming, while V, J and clone size come from that table. Here the sample spans around 35,000 clones, 70% to 90% being singletons. The data stem from a study of blood T cell repertoires in COVID-19. The CDR3 totals 16 residues. The ends lost 0 bases at V and 1 base at J; junction bases unmatched: 6. CDR1 and CDR2 from the germline V gene are SGHRS and YFSETQ.

This receptor was taken from a human donor in a cohort sampled during active COVID-19. The chain is built from TRBV5-1 and TRBJ1-1; 7 bases are a match to TRBD1. The sample was peripheral blood. In DNA, the CDR3 is TGCGCCAGCAGCTTGGTGGCAGGGGGATCGAACACTGAAGCTTTCTTT. Translated: CASSLVAGGSNTEAFF.